This T cell receptor (beta chain) was observed in a study of neurological immune-mediated disorders. Input was around 950,000 sorted T cells, either CD4+ or CD8+. CDR1 and CDR2 (germline): SGHRS, YFSETQ. The CDR3 covers 13 residues. This clonotype showed up many times. The germline gene is not matched at one end of the junction; a read error may be the cause. In TCRdb, the 5' RACE reads were re-called with MiXCR into one record per CDR3 protein. The table has 30,000 to 45,000 distinct CDR3 sequences, 9.5% to 13% seen once. This TCR was recovered from a woman aged 25 to 39 with HTLV-1-associated myelopathy (HAM/TSP). The sequenced material came from CD4+ T cells from blood. V is TRBV5-1 and J is TRBJ2-3; the match to TRBD2 covers 7 bases. CDR3 DNA sequence: TGCGCCAGCAGCGCGGCCGGGGTGGGGACTACGTTTTTT. Amino acid sequence: CASSAAGVGTTFF. The whole variable domain, filled in from reference TRBV5-1 and TRBJ2-3, reads KAGVTQTPRYLIKTRGQQVTLSCSPISGHRSVSWYQQTPGQGLQFLFEYFSETQRNKGNFPGRFSGRQFSNSRSEMNVSTLELGDSALYLCASSAAGVGTTFFGPGTRLTVL.